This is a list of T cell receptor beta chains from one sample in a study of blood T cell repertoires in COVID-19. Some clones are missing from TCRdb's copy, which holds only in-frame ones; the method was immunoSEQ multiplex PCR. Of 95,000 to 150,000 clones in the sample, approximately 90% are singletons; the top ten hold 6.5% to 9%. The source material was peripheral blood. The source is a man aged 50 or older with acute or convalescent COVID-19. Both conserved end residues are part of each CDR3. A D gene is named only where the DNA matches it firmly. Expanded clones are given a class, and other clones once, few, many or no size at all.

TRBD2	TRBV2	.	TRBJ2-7	TGTGCCAGTCGGGACTATGAGGCCTACGAGCAGTACTTC	CASRDYEAYEQYF
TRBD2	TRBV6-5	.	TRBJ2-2	TGTGCCAGCAGAGTATCTAGCGGAGTCACCGGGGAGCTGTTTTTT	CASRVSSGVTGELFF
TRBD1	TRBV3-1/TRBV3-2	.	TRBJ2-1	TGTGCCAGCAGTCGGGACAGGAGTCCCTACAATGAGCAGTTCTTC	CASSRDRSPYNEQFF
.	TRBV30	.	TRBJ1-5	TGTGCCTGGAGCGGTAAGGGGCATAGCAATCAGCCCCAGCATTTT	CAWSGKGHSNQPQHF
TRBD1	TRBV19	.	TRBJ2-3	TGTGCCAGTCTCCCTCGAGGACAGGGGTTCACAGATACGCAGTATTTT	CASLPRGQGFTDTQYF
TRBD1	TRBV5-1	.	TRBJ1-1	TGCGCCAGCAGCCAGGGACAGTCCCTCATGAACACTGAAGCTTTCTTT	CASSQGQSLMNTEAFF
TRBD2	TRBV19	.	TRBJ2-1	TGTGCCAGTAGTAGGCCCGCCGGGACTAGTGAGTACAATGAGCAGTTCTTC	CASSRPAGTSEYNEQFF
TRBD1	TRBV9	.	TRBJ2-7	TGTGCCAGCAGCGGTGGGGGGACAGGCGAATACGAGCAGTACTTC	CASSGGGTGEYEQYF
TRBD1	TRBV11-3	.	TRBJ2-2	TGTGCCAGCAGCTTAAGACAGGGGGGTAACGGGGAGCTGTTTTTT	CASSLRQGGNGELFF
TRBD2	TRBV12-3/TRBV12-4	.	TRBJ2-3	TGTGCCAGCAGGGGGGGACTAGACTCGACGCAGTATTTT	CASRGGLDSTQYF
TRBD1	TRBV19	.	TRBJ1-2	TGTGCCAGTAGTTCCACAGGACAGGGCGACTATGGCTACACCTTC	CASSSTGQGDYGYTF
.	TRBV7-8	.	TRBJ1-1	TGTGCCAGCAGCTTCTGGGCCAAATCTGAAGCTTTCTTT	CASSFWAKSEAFF
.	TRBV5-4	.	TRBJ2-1	TGTGCCAGCAGCGGGGATGCGGGGATTAATGAGCAGTTCTTC	CASSGDAGINEQFF
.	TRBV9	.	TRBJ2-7	TGTGCCAGCAGCGTAAATGCAGGGTCCTACGAGCAGTACTTC	CASSVNAGSYEQYF
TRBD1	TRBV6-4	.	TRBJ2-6	TGTGCCAGCAGTGACTCAGGGGGCGCTGGGGCCAACGTCCTGACTTTC	CASSDSGGAGANVLTF
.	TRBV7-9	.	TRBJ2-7	TGTGCCAGCAGCCGAGAGGACAGTCCGTCCTACGAGCAGTACTTC	CASSREDSPSYEQYF
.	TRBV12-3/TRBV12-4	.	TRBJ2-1	TGTGCCAGCAGTAGCGGGCCATACAATGAGCAGTTCTTC	CASSSGPYNEQFF
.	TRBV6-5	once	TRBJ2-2	TGTGCCACCCAACTAACCGCCGGGGAGCTGTTTTTT	CATQLTAGELFF
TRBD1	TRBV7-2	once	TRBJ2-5	TGTGCCAGCAGCTTGGGACAGGGGGCGATCCTAGACCAAGAGACCCAGTACTTC	CASSLGQGAILDQETQYF
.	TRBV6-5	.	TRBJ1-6	TGTGCCAGCAGTTACCCGGGGAACCTTAATAATTCACCCCTCCACTTT	CASSYPGNLNNSPLHF
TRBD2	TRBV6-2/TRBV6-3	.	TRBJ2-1	TGTGCCAGCAGTTACACAGGGACTAGAGAGCAGTTCTTC	CASSYTGTREQFF
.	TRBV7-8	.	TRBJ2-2	TGTGCCAGCAGCTTAGAGAGCGGGTCTGCCGGGGAGCTGTTTTTT	CASSLESGSAGELFF
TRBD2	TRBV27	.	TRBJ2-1	TGTGCCAGCAGTCCGCGACGGGGAGCGGGAGGGATTGAGAATGAGCAGTTCTTC	CASSPRRGAGGIENEQFF
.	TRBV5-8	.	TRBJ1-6	TGTGCCAGCAGCAGGGGGGGGGCTTACTCACCCCTCCACTTT	CASSRGGAYSPLHF
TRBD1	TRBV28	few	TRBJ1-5	TGTGCCAGCAGTGCCCAGGGGGCTGGGAATCAGCCCCAGCATTTT	CASSAQGAGNQPQHF
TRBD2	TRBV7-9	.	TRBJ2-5	TGTGCCAGCAGCCCGAGGACTAGCGGTAAAGAGACCCAGTACTTC	CASSPRTSGKETQYF
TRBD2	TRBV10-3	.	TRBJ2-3	TGTGCCATCAGTGAACCCGGGACTAGTCCAGATACGCAGTATTTT	CAISEPGTSPDTQYF
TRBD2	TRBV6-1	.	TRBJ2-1	TGTGCCAGCAGTGTAGTTAGTGGCGGGAGCGCGACGGATGAGCAGTTCTTC	CASSVVSGGSATDEQFF
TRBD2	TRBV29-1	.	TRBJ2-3	TGCAGCGTTGATCCTAGCGGGAGGGCAGATACGCAGTATTTT	CSVDPSGRADTQYF
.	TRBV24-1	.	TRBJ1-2	TGTGCCACCAGTGAAGGGGCTAACTATGGCTACACCTTC	CATSEGANYGYTF